The rows below give T cell receptor beta chains drawn from one sample of a study of blood T cell repertoires in COVID-19. TCRdb's copy holds only in-frame clones and misses some; the assay was immunoSEQ multiplex PCR. Of 83,000 or so clones in the sample, around four fifths were seen once. Sequencing input: peripheral blood. The receptor source for this set is a woman aged 80 or over with acute or convalescent COVID-19. CDR3s include the opening cysteine and the closing phenylalanine or tryptophan. Fields, in order: V gene, J gene, clone size, D gene, CDR3 DNA, CDR3 protein. The D gene is left open where the match is weak. Some rows mark clone size as missing; the rest say once, few, many or name a class of expanded clone.

v_gene: TRBV19; j_gene: TRBJ1-2; abundance: -; d_gene: -; CDR3nt: TGTGCCAGTAGTGGCAGGGAAGGACGCGGCTACACCTTC; CDR3aa: CASSGREGRGYTF
v_gene: TRBV24-1; j_gene: TRBJ2-1; abundance: -; d_gene: -; CDR3nt: TGTGCCACCAGTGAGGAGGGCCGCTATGAGCAGTTCTTC; CDR3aa: CATSEEGRYEQFF
v_gene: TRBV7-9; j_gene: TRBJ2-5; abundance: -; d_gene: TRBD2; CDR3nt: TGTGCCAGCGACTTGGGGCTAGCGGGAGAGACCCAGTACTTC; CDR3aa: CASDLGLAGETQYF
v_gene: TRBV4-1; j_gene: TRBJ1-5; abundance: once; d_gene: -; CDR3nt: TGCGCCAGCAGCTTGAGGGTTGGCAATCAGCCCCAGCATTTT; CDR3aa: CASSLRVGNQPQHF
v_gene: TRBV6-5; j_gene: TRBJ2-1; abundance: few; d_gene: -; CDR3nt: TGTGCCAGCAGTTACGGGGGCATCCGGAGTGAGCAGTTCTTC; CDR3aa: CASSYGGIRSEQFF
v_gene: TRBV15; j_gene: TRBJ1-6; abundance: -; d_gene: -; CDR3nt: TGTGCCACCGGTGACAGGTCGGATTCACCCCTCCACTTT; CDR3aa: CATGDRSDSPLHF
v_gene: TRBV4-2; j_gene: TRBJ1-2; abundance: -; d_gene: TRBD1; CDR3nt: TGTGCCAGCAGCCCGGACAGGGTTCAGAATGGCTACACCTTC; CDR3aa: CASSPDRVQNGYTF
v_gene: TRBV7-9; j_gene: TRBJ1-1; abundance: -; d_gene: TRBD1; CDR3nt: TGTGCCAGCAGGGTAACAGGGGCGAACACTGAAGCTTTCTTT; CDR3aa: CASRVTGANTEAFF
v_gene: TRBV5-5; j_gene: TRBJ1-3; abundance: -; d_gene: TRBD1; CDR3nt: TGTGCCAGCAGCGGCGGGACAGCCGGTAACACCATATATTTT; CDR3aa: CASSGGTAGNTIYF
v_gene: TRBV3-1/TRBV3-2; j_gene: TRBJ1-2; abundance: -; d_gene: -; CDR3nt: TGTGCCAGCAGCCAAGATCAGGGAAGACACTATGGCTACACCTTC; CDR3aa: CASSQDQGRHYGYTF
v_gene: TRBV24-1; j_gene: TRBJ2-7; abundance: -; d_gene: -; CDR3nt: TGTGCCACCCTCATTGGGGTTTCGGGCTTGTCGGGGGTCTACGAGCAGTACTTC; CDR3aa: CATLIGVSGLSGVYEQYF
v_gene: TRBV13; j_gene: TRBJ2-7; abundance: -; d_gene: TRBD1; CDR3nt: TGTGCCAGCAGCTCCTCCGGACAGGGCCTCTACGAGCAGTACTTC; CDR3aa: CASSSSGQGLYEQYF
v_gene: TRBV12-3/TRBV12-4; j_gene: TRBJ2-5; abundance: -; d_gene: -; CDR3nt: TGTGCCGTTAGTAGGGGGAGAGAGACCCAGTACTTC; CDR3aa: CAVSRGRETQYF